Shown below are 27 T cell receptor beta chains from a single sample sequenced in a study of blood T cell repertoires in COVID-19. TCRdb's copy holds only in-frame clones and misses some; the assay was immunoSEQ multiplex PCR. The data contain approximately 470,000 clones, 75% to 90% of them singletons. Material: peripheral blood. The receptors derive from a human donor in a cohort sampled during active COVID-19.

This rearrangement joins TRBV15 to TRBJ2-1; D is possibly TRBD1 (6 bases). The CDR3 length is 14 residues. The ends were cut back, 5 bases at V and 8 bases at J, with 16 bases in the middle. Germline V CDR1 and CDR2: LNHNV, YYDKDF (reference sequence). The CDR3 region is CATSAVTGWHEQFF. In DNA, the CDR3 is TGTGCCACCAGCGCAGTTACAGGGTGGCATGAGCAGTTCTTC. Full variable domain (missing parts from reference TRBV15 and TRBJ2-1): DAMVIQNPRYQVTQFGKPVTLSCSQTLNHNVMYWYQQKSSQAPKLLFHYYDKDFNNEADTPDNFQSRRPNTSFCFLDIRSPGLGDTAMYLCATSAVTGWHEQFFGPGTRLTVL.

In this sample, this clone turned up once. The J gene is TRBJ1-2, the V gene TRBV7-9, with D unclear. Germline assignment: CDR1 SEHNR and CDR2 FQNEAQ (reference sequence). Trimming took 6 bases from V and 0 from J, leaving 8 bases between them. This CDR3 contains 13 residues. The CDR3 protein is CASSRGANYGYTF. CDR3 nucleotide sequence: TGTGCCAGCAGTCGGGGAGCTAACTATGGCTACACCTTC.

The rearrangement joins TRBV3-1 (or the pseudogene TRBV3-2) to TRBJ1-2, with 9 nucleotides matching TRBD1. The CDR3 has 16 amino acids. Germline loops: CDR1 LGHDT, CDR2 YNNKEL (reference sequence). V trimming: 1 base; J trimming: 2 bases; junction bases outside the gene matches: 5. DNA of the CDR3: TGTGCCAGCAGCCAAGGCTCGGGACAGGGAAACTATGGCTACACCTTC. Protein sequence: CASSQGSGQGNYGYTF.

The CDR3: CASSPTRKGVSNQPQHF. The CDR3, as DNA: TGTGCCAGCAGCCCTACCCGGAAGGGGGTCAGCAATCAGCCCCAGCATTTT. The V call is TRBV6-2 or TRBV6-3, the J call TRBJ1-5, with TRBD1 as a possible D gene (6 bases). There are 17 residues in the CDR3. CDR1 is MNHEY, CDR2 SVGEGT, per germline. Trimming took off 6 bases at V and 1 base at J, with 19 bases between the two ends.

The chain recombines TRBV7-3 with TRBJ2-2, with a possible D match to TRBD1 (6 bases). In germline, CDR1 is SGHTA, CDR2 FQGTGA. The CDR3 runs 14 residues. Trimming shortened V by 3 bases and J by 1 base, and 6 bases separated the two germline ends. CDR3: CASSLDRNTGELFF. CDR3 nucleotide sequence: TGTGCCAGCAGCTTGGACAGGAACACCGGGGAGCTGTTTTTT. Full variable domain (missing parts from reference TRBV7-3 and TRBJ2-2): GAGVSQTPSNKVTEKGKYVELRCDPISGHTALYWYRQSLGQGPEFLIYFQGTGAADDSGLPNDRFFAVRPEGSVSTLKIQRTERGDSAVYLCASSLDRNTGELFFGEGSRLTVL.

Concerning this clone: Germline is not matched at one junction end, which may reflect a read error. CDR3 amino acids: CASSLRRRETQYF. In DNA form, the CDR3 reads TGTGCTAGCAGCTTAAGACGGAGGGAGACCCAGTACTTC. The chain uses TRBV7-7 and TRBJ2-5; possible D gene TRBD2, 5 bases. This CDR3 spans 13 amino acids. Per germline, CDR1 SSHAT and CDR2 FNYEAQ (reference sequence).

The chain couples TRBV6-5 to TRBJ1-6; 8 bases fit TRBD1. After removal of 10 bases from V and 10 bases from J, the junction contained 9 bases not matched to a gene. The CDR3 loop spans 13 amino acids. The germline CDR1 and CDR2 sequences are MNHEY and SVGAGI. Here the CDR3 reads CATSGTGESPLHF. The CDR3 DNA reads as TGTGCCACCTCCGGGACAGGTGAATCACCCCTCCACTTT.

The chain employs TRBV15 and TRBJ2-2; 7 bases are shared with TRBD1. The CDR3 sequence is 17 residues long. The V segment lost 3 bases and the J segment 4 bases; nucleotides outside the gene matches: 11. CDR1 and CDR2 from the germline V gene are LNHNV and YYDKDF (reference sequence). The chain's CDR3 is CATSRVTGTVITGELFF. CDR3 coding DNA: TGTGCCACCAGCAGGGTTACCGGGACAGTCATCACCGGGGAGCTGTTTTTT.

This chain joins TRBV6-1 and TRBJ2-5, with a weak D call TRBD2 (6 bases). CDR3 length equals 15 residues. V lost 3 bases to trimming and J lost 3 bases, with 14 bases between them. Germline V gene sequence: CDR1 MNHNS, CDR2 SASEGT. CDR3 in amino acids: CASSDGGTTKETQYF. CDR3 nucleotides: TGTGCCAGCAGTGATGGAGGGACGACCAAAGAGACCCAGTACTTC.

The CDR3, as DNA: TGTGCCAGCAGTGACTCTGGGGGGGGGTCAGATACGCAGTATTTT. Translating it yields CASSDSGGGSDTQYF. V is TRBV6-4 and J is TRBJ2-3; 7 positions match TRBD2. J lost 4 bases, V lost 0 bases, and 4 bases had no gene match. CDR1 and CDR2 from the germline V gene are MRHNA and SNTAGT. The CDR3 is 15 residues long.

This clone has a handful of counts. The J gene is TRBJ2-7, the V gene TRBV5-4; TRBD1 is a possible D gene (5 bases). The ends were cut back, 5 bases at V and 2 bases at J, with 14 bases in the middle. CDR3 length: 14 residues. Germline CDR1 is SGHNT and CDR2 is YYREEE (reference sequence). The CDR3 reads CASSTVDRTYEQYF. DNA of the CDR3: TGTGCCAGCAGTACAGTAGACAGAACCTACGAGCAGTACTTC.

The chain links TRBV4-2 to TRBJ2-3; the match to TRBD2 covers 12 bases. CDR1 is LGHNA and CDR2 is YNFKEQ in the germline V gene. The CDR3 is 16 amino acids. V shed 0 bases, J shed 7 bases, and the junction held 5 bases outside the gene matches. The CDR3: CASSQDLAGGRNTQYF. The CDR3 DNA sequence: TGTGCCAGCAGCCAAGATCTAGCGGGAGGGCGGAATACGCAGTATTTT.

This chain uses TRBV19 with TRBJ2-3; TRBD1 might be the D (6 bases). V lost 5 bases and J lost 0, with 15 bases in between. The length of the CDR3 is 16 residues. Germline CDR1 reads LNHDA; CDR2 reads SQIVND (reference sequence). CDR3 in amino acids: CASSPRTVISTDTQYF. As DNA, the CDR3 is TGTGCCAGTAGTCCTAGGACAGTTATAAGCACAGATACGCAGTATTTT.

This sequence joins TRBV10-3 and TRBJ1-6, with TRBD1 matching 8 bases. Germline assignment: CDR1 ENHRY and CDR2 SYGVKD. The CDR3 runs 18 residues. V lost 0 bases, J lost 7 bases, and 11 bases stayed unmatched. The CDR3 protein is CAISESGQARYPNSPLHF. The CDR3 nucleotides read TGTGCCATCAGTGAGTCGGGACAGGCCCGGTACCCCAATTCACCCCTCCACTTT.

This clone was counted once. V usage is TRBV27 and J usage is TRBJ2-1, with 16 bases identical to TRBD2. Germline CDR1 reads MNHEY; CDR2 reads SMNVEV (reference sequence). CDR3 length: 17 residues. After removal of 4 bases from V and 5 bases from J, the junction contained 5 bases not matched to a gene. Here the CDR3 DNA reads TGTGCCAGCAGTTCGGGACTAGCGGGAGGGCCACACAATGAGCAGTTCTTC. Translation gives CASSSGLAGGPHNEQFF.

The chain joins TRBV7-3 to TRBJ2-5, with a tentative D call TRBD1 (5 bases). Trimming took 6 bases from V and 2 from J, leaving 10 bases between them. This CDR3 contains 13 residues. CDR1 SGHTA and CDR2 FQGTGA come from the germline V gene. The CDR3 DNA follows: TGTGCCAGCAGTCCTAGGACACAAGAGACCCAGTACTTC. Encoded protein: CASSPRTQETQYF.

This chain links TRBV20-1 with TRBJ2-3; TRBD2 matches 12 bases. Germline loops: CDR1 DFQATT, CDR2 SNEGSKA (reference sequence). V gave up 3 bases and J gave up 2 bases; unmatched junction bases: 9. This CDR3 has 17 amino acids. CDR3 nucleotides: TGCAGTGCTAGTTCCGGACTAGCGGGGATCGACACAGATACGCAGTATTTT. It specifies CSASSGLAGIDTDTQYF.

The V call is TRBV30, the J call TRBJ1-1; D not resolved. In germline, CDR1 is GTSNPN, CDR2 SVGIG (reference sequence). The CDR3 has 14 amino acids. V lost 0 bases to trimming and J lost 4 bases, with 12 bases between them. CDR3: CAWSVQTGSTEAFF. The CDR3 nucleotides are TGTGCCTGGAGTGTACAAACGGGGAGCACTGAAGCTTTCTTT.

V usage is TRBV5-1 and J usage is TRBJ2-5, with D perhaps TRBD2 (5 bases). Germline assignment: CDR1 SGHRS and CDR2 YFSETQ. With 0 bases removed from V and 5 bases from J, the gap between germline ends came to 17 bases. The CDR3 loop spans 16 amino acids. The CDR3 bases are TGCGCCAGCAGCTTGGCCTTGGGCCTGAGGGTGGAGACCCAGTACTTC. Protein sequence: CASSLALGLRVETQYF.

The V call is TRBV24-1, the J call TRBJ2-1; 10 nucleotides line up with TRBD2. The germline gives CDR1 KGHDR, CDR2 SFDVKD. CDR3 size: 15 residues. J gave up 4 bases and V 5 bases, and 4 bases lay outside the gene matches. The CDR3 here is CATSGTSGDYNEQFF. CDR3 in DNA: TGTGCCACCAGTGGCACTAGCGGGGATTACAATGAGCAGTTCTTC.

The chain recombines TRBV6-2 or TRBV6-3 with TRBJ2-7, with a possible D match to TRBD2 (6 bases). The germline V gene has CDR1 MNHEY and CDR2 SVGEGT. With 2 bases removed from V and 0 bases from J, the gap between germline ends came to 8 bases. The CDR3 covers 14 residues. The CDR3 region is CASSYGGASYEQYF. CDR3 in DNA: TGTGCCAGCAGTTACGGCGGGGCCTCCTACGAGCAGTACTTC.

The chain is built from TRBV7-9 and TRBJ2-2; D is unresolved. V was cut by 1 base and J by 1 base, with 10 bases left in between. From germline, CDR1 is SEHNR and CDR2 FQNEAQ (reference sequence). The CDR3 is 16 amino acids. CDR3 protein: CASSLVAVRNTGELFF. Written as DNA, the CDR3 is TGTGCCAGCAGCTTAGTAGCTGTAAGGAACACCGGGGAGCTGTTTTTT.

In this sample, this clone turned up many times. The rearrangement joins TRBV27 to TRBJ2-2, with D perhaps matching TRBD2 (5 bases). The CDR3 sequence is 17 residues long. V lost 5 bases, J lost 0 bases, and 16 bases lay in between. The germline CDR1 and CDR2 sequences are MNHEY and SMNVEV (reference sequence). The CDR3 protein is CASSPRGGDTNTGELFF. CDR3 nucleotide sequence: TGTGCCAGCAGTCCTCGGGGTGGAGATACGAACACCGGGGAGCTGTTTTTT.

The chain combines TRBV4-2 with TRBJ2-1, with 12 bases that match TRBD2. The CDR3 has 16 residues. The ends lost 4 bases at V and 8 bases at J; junction bases unmatched: 9. CDR1 and CDR2 (germline): LGHNA, YNFKEQ. The CDR3 loop reads CASSPPQTSGRHEQFF. The CDR3 DNA sequence: TGTGCCAGCAGCCCCCCTCAGACTAGCGGGAGACATGAGCAGTTCTTC.

This rearrangement joins TRBV5-4 to TRBJ1-2; the D gene is possibly TRBD1 (5 bases). The V gene lost 4 bases and the J gene lost 0 bases, with 16 bases spanning the gap. CDR3 length: 16 amino acids. Germline V CDR1 and CDR2: SGHNT, YYREEE (reference sequence). The CDR3 loop is CASSPGARLANYGYTF. CDR3 coding DNA: TGTGCCAGCAGCCCCGGGGCCAGACTAGCTAACTATGGCTACACCTTC.

The chain links TRBV5-4 to TRBJ2-7, with D perhaps TRBD1 (5 bases). V was trimmed by 6 bases and J by 0 bases, leaving 10 bases between them. Germline V lookup: CDR1 SGHNT, CDR2 YYREEE (reference sequence). CDR3 length equals 13 residues. The chain's CDR3 is CASNFDSSYEQYF. In DNA form, the CDR3 reads TGTGCCAGCAACTTCGACAGCTCCTACGAGCAGTACTTC. The full variable domain, in which reference TRBV5-4 and TRBJ2-7 provide the parts outside the CDR3, is ETGVTQSPTHLIKTRGQQVTLRCSSQSGHNTVSWYQQALGQGPQFIFQYYREEENGRGNFPPRFSGLQFPNYSSELNVNALELDDSALYLCASNFDSSYEQYFGPGTRLTVT.

The chain couples TRBV5-6 to TRBJ2-2, with D hard to call. This CDR3 has 14 residues. Trimming removed 0 bases at V and 4 bases at J, with 7 bases between. Germline V lookup: CDR1 SGHDT, CDR2 YYEEEE. The CDR3 loop is CASSLGAGTGELFF. CDR3 sequence (DNA): TGTGCCAGCAGCTTGGGGGCAGGCACCGGGGAGCTGTTTTTT.